The 25 T cell receptor beta chains listed next were all sequenced from one sample in a study of blood T cell repertoires in COVID-19 (dated by TCRdb to 2018 to 2021). Library preparation was by the immunoSEQ multiplex PCR assay. What TCRdb holds here is the immuneACCESS table cut down to in-frame rearrangements. Part of the clones is not present; checked against another copy, under half of the missing clones reflect an unresolved V gene, and the others are unexplained. The sample profile shows 130,000 to 150,000 clones; approximately 85% of them were found once. About 8% of the sample comes from the top ten. The specimen was peripheral blood. Source of these receptors: a woman in her sixties with COVID-19, enrolled during active disease.

This rearrangement joins TRBV5-6 to TRBJ2-6; TRBD2 is a possible D gene (7 bases). The germline V and J ends were trimmed by 2 bases and 4 bases, with 16 bases remaining between them. The length of the CDR3 is 17 residues. Germline loops: CDR1 SGHDT, CDR2 YYEEEE. The CDR3 coding sequence is TGTGCCAGCAGCTTTAGTACAGGGAGGGCAGGGGCCAACGTCCTGACTTTC. Protein product: CASSFSTGRAGANVLTF.

This rearrangement joins TRBV28 to TRBJ2-7, with 11 bases lining up with TRBD1. The J segment lost 6 bases and the V segment lost 5 bases, leaving 6 bases of the junction unmatched. The CDR3 has 14 residues. The germline CDR1 and CDR2 sequences are MDHEN and SYDVKM. CDR3 residues: CASSGDRGFGEQYF. The DNA of the CDR3 is TGTGCCAGCAGTGGGGACAGGGGGTTTGGCGAGCAGTACTTC. Together with reference TRBV28 and TRBJ2-7, the CDR3 gives the full variable domain: DVKVTQSSRYLVKRTGEKVFLECVQDMDHENMFWYRQDPGLGLRLIYFSYDVKMKEKGDIPEGYSVSREKKERFSLILESASTNQTSMYLCASSGDRGFGEQYFGPGTRLTVT.

The chain uses TRBV7-2 and TRBJ1-2; a weak D match, TRBD1 (5 bases). CDR3 size: 16 residues. Germline values: CDR1 SGHTA, CDR2 FQGNSA. Trimming shortened V by 5 bases and J by 4 bases, and 20 bases separated the two germline ends. The CDR3 nucleotides read TGTGCCAGCAGCCCGACGACAGCGCTGGCAGGCTATGGCTACACCTTC. Translation: CASSPTTALAGYGYTF.

V gene TRBV11-2 combines with J gene TRBJ2-5; D gene unclear. The CDR3 has 15 residues. With 1 base removed from V and 5 bases from J, the gap between germline ends came to 14 bases. Germline assignment: CDR1 SGHAT and CDR2 FQNNGV. As DNA, the CDR3 is TGTGCCAGCAGCTTAGGTTCTGGGCTGGTGGAGACCCAGTACTTC. This gives the protein CASSLGSGLVETQYF.

The chain combines TRBV20-1 with TRBJ1-2; no reliable D call. The CDR3 sequence is 11 residues long. The ends were cut back, 6 bases at V and 8 bases at J, with 13 bases in the middle. Germline CDR1 reads DFQATT; CDR2 reads SNEGSKA (reference sequence). CDR3 sequence: CSAHGHDGYTF. Written as DNA, the CDR3 is TGCAGTGCCCATGGGCACGACGGCTACACCTTC.

The chain couples TRBV7-5 to TRBJ2-5; the table gives TRBD1 as D, unverified against the DNA. TRBV7-5 is a documented pseudogene. The CDR3 is 17 residues long. The CDR3 nucleotides are TGTGCCAGAAGCTTAGAGATGGGACAGGGGGCGTCGGAGACCCAGTACTTC. Protein sequence: CARSLEMGQGASETQYF.

V and J are TRBV6-5 and TRBJ2-2; 8 positions agree with TRBD1. The germline V gene has CDR1 MNHEY and CDR2 SVGAGI. The CDR3 covers 14 residues. The ends lost 9 bases at V and 7 bases at J; junction bases unmatched: 10. The CDR3 loop is CASTAPGQGGELFF. Written as DNA, the CDR3 is TGTGCCAGTACAGCACCCGGACAGGGCGGGGAGCTGTTTTTT.

The rearrangement uses TRBV7-2 and TRBJ2-2, with D maybe TRBD1 (7 bases). V was clipped by 2 bases and J by 6 bases, with 13 bases between them. The CDR3 is made up of 15 amino acids. Germline values: CDR1 SGHTA, CDR2 FQGNSA. Written as DNA, the CDR3 is TGTGCCAGCAGCTTACAGGGGGGCCTCGCCGGGGAGCTGTTTTTT. This translates into CASSLQGGLAGELFF.

This clone was detected a few times. The chain employs TRBV5-8 and TRBJ1-2; 10 nucleotides line up with TRBD1. CDR3 length: 14 amino acids. Germline V gene data show CDR1 as SGHTS and CDR2 as YDEGEE. Losses at the gene ends were 5 bases for V and 2 bases for J; bases not matched to a gene: 3. The CDR3: CASSQTGGNYGYTF. CDR3 in DNA: TGTGCCAGCAGTCAGACAGGGGGCAACTATGGCTACACCTTC.

J is TRBJ2-1 and V is TRBV24-1, with TRBD1 identical over 10 bases. The CDR3 covers 16 residues. Germline V gives CDR1 KGHDR, CDR2 SFDVKD. Trimming cost V 5 bases and J 8 bases; bases outside gene matches: 11. The CDR3 spells CATSAQRDRGRHEQFF. The CDR3 DNA reads TGTGCCACCAGTGCCCAAAGGGACAGGGGCAGGCATGAGCAGTTCTTC.

Here the CDR3 reads CASSESGRDPLFF. The CDR3, as DNA: TGCGCCAGCAGTGAGTCTGGCAGGGATCCCCTGTTCTTC. The chain has TRBV10-1 and TRBJ2-1; possibly TRBD1 for D (5 bases). Germline V gives CDR1 WNHNN, CDR2 SYGVQD (reference sequence). V lost 0 bases and J 15 bases, leaving 15 bases between the germline ends. The CDR3 has 13 residues.

The genes are TRBV4-1 and TRBJ2-5; 12 bases map to TRBD2. This CDR3 region has 15 residues. The V gene's germline CDR1 is MGHRA and CDR2 YSYEKL. The V segment lost 4 bases and the J segment 5 bases; nucleotides outside the gene matches: 5. In DNA, the CDR3 is TGCGCCAGCAGCCTCACTACTAGCGGGGGGGAGACCCAGTACTTC. This translates into CASSLTTSGGETQYF.

The rearrangement links TRBV7-9 to TRBJ1-2; 7 nucleotides agree with TRBD1. Germline assignment: CDR1 SEHNR and CDR2 FQNEAQ (reference sequence). V lost 6 bases to trimming and J lost 5 bases; unmatched junction nucleotides: 12. The CDR3 spans 15 residues. The chain's CDR3 is CASSTGDPFFYGYTF. The DNA for the CDR3 is TGTGCCAGCAGTACAGGGGATCCCTTTTTTTATGGCTACACCTTC. Together with reference TRBV7-9 and TRBJ1-2, the CDR3 gives the full variable domain: DTGVSQNPRHKITKRGQNVTFRCDPISEHNRLYWYRQTLGQGPEFLTYFQNEAQLEKSRLLSDRFSAERPKGSFSTLEIQRTEQGDSAMYLCASSTGDPFFYGYTFGSGTRLTVV.

The CDR3 loop reads CASSNQVNNQPQHF. Here the CDR3 DNA reads TGTGCCAGCAGTAACCAGGTAAACAATCAGCCCCAGCATTTT. The chain joins TRBV2 to TRBJ1-5; unclear D gene. The germline V gene has CDR1 SNHLY and CDR2 FYNNEI. The CDR3 loop spans 14 amino acids. Trimming cost V 5 bases and J 3 bases, with 11 bases left between them.

The chain uses TRBV5-1 and TRBJ2-7; 8 bases match TRBD1. The CDR3 runs 16 residues. The V gene's germline CDR1 is SGHRS and CDR2 YFSETQ. The J segment lost 0 bases and the V segment lost 1 base, leaving 6 bases of the junction unmatched. The CDR3 DNA reads TGCGCCAGCAGCTTGAGGGGACAGGAGATCTCCTACGAGCAGTACTTC. Its protein is CASSLRGQEISYEQYF.

The chain uses TRBV7-9 and TRBJ1-2; D might be TRBD1 (6 bases). The CDR3 covers 14 residues. The ends were cut back, 0 bases at V and 8 bases at J, with 13 bases in the middle. Germline loops: CDR1 SEHNR, CDR2 FQNEAQ (reference sequence). The CDR3 region is CASSLARTGFGYTF. The CDR3 DNA reads as TGTGCCAGCAGCTTAGCACGCACAGGGTTCGGCTACACCTTC.

V is TRBV7-2 and J is TRBJ2-5; 10 bases are shared with TRBD2. Germline trimming cut 5 bases from V and 2 bases from J; bases unmatched to any gene: 5. CDR1 is SGHTA, CDR2 FQGNSA, per germline. This CDR3 has 15 residues. DNA of the CDR3: TGTGCCAGCAGCCCCTTAGCGGGAGGACAAGAGACCCAGTACTTC. Protein sequence: CASSPLAGGQETQYF.

The V call is TRBV2, the J call TRBJ1-5, with unresolved D. The CDR3 contains 15 residues. The V gene lost 3 bases and the J gene lost 1 base, with 10 bases spanning the gap. The germline CDR1 and CDR2 sequences are SNHLY and FYNNEI. CDR3 sequence reads: CASSEEAGSNQPQHF. CDR3 nucleotide sequence: TGTGCCAGCAGTGAGGAGGCGGGGAGCAATCAGCCCCAGCATTTT.

This rearrangement joins TRBV28 to TRBJ2-4; 7 bases match TRBD1. There are 16 residues in the CDR3. J was trimmed by 0 bases and V by 5 bases; bases with no gene match: 7. CDR1 MDHEN and CDR2 SYDVKM come from the germline V gene. CDR3 DNA: TGTGCCAGCAGTACCGTGAGACAGGGAGCCAAAAACATTCAGTACTTC. It encodes CASSTVRQGAKNIQYF. Supplemented by reference TRBV28 and TRBJ2-4, the full variable domain reads DVKVTQSSRYLVKRTGEKVFLECVQDMDHENMFWYRQDPGLGLRLIYFSYDVKMKEKGDIPEGYSVSREKKERFSLILESASTNQTSMYLCASSTVRQGAKNIQYFGAGTRLSVL.

The J gene is TRBJ2-1, the V gene TRBV30, with 8 bases that match TRBD2. The CDR3 sequence is 14 residues long. V shed 5 bases, J shed 8 bases, and the junction held 11 bases outside the gene matches. CDR1 GTSNPN and CDR2 SVGIG come from the germline V gene (reference sequence). CDR3 residues: CAWASTGGAYEQFF. CDR3 sequence (DNA): TGTGCCTGGGCCTCCACCGGGGGGGCCTATGAGCAGTTCTTC.

This sequence joins TRBV5-8 and TRBJ2-2; D uncertain. V lost 5 bases to trimming and J lost 0 bases, with 8 bases between them. The germline gives CDR1 SGHTS, CDR2 YDEGEE. The CDR3 totals 14 residues. This chain's CDR3 is CASRKRSNTGELFF. CDR3 bases: TGTGCCAGCAGAAAGAGATCGAACACCGGGGAGCTGTTTTTT.

A single count supports this clone. The genes are TRBV27 and TRBJ2-7; D possibly corresponds to TRBD1 (6 bases). Per the germline V gene, CDR1 is MNHEY and CDR2 is SMNVEV (reference sequence). The germline V and J ends were trimmed by 3 bases and 3 bases, with 9 bases remaining between them. The CDR3 contains 13 residues. CDR3 nucleotides: TGTGCCAGCAGTTTCGCCAGGGGCTACGAGCAGTACTTC. Protein product: CASSFARGYEQYF.

V is TRBV15 and J is TRBJ1-1, with TRBD1 matching 7 bases. Germline values: CDR1 LNHNV, CDR2 YYDKDF (reference sequence). J gave up 9 bases and V 5 bases, and 6 bases lay outside the gene matches. CDR3 length: 12 amino acids. CDR3 region: CATSADRAKAFF. CDR3 in DNA: TGTGCCACCAGCGCAGACAGGGCTAAAGCTTTCTTT.

The genes are TRBV5-4 and TRBJ2-5, with 9 bases aligning to TRBD1. J gave up 5 bases and V 0 bases, and 5 bases lay outside the gene matches. Germline assignment: CDR1 SGHNT and CDR2 YYREEE (reference sequence). The CDR3 is made up of 15 amino acids. CDR3 nucleotide sequence: TGTGCCAGCAGCTTGGGAGGACAGGGGTCGGAGACCCAGTACTTC. It encodes CASSLGGQGSETQYF.

CDR3 in DNA: TGTGCCAGTAGTAACCGGGACAGGGGATCTGAAGCTTTCTTT. Protein sequence: CASSNRDRGSEAFF. The rearrangement joins TRBV19 to TRBJ1-1; 10 bases fit TRBD1. The junction had 5 bases not matched to a gene; V was cut back by 4 bases and J by 6 bases. The CDR3 spans 14 residues. CDR1 is LNHDA, CDR2 SQIVND, per germline (reference sequence).